The sequence of this T cell receptor (beta chain) was determined in a study of T cell clones after liver transplantation. In the study overall: In this trial, immunosuppression withdrawal was attempted within 2 years of liver transplant.

From germline, CDR1 is LGHNA and CDR2 YSLEER. This CDR3 spans 14 amino acids. V lost 6 bases and J 3 bases, leaving 13 bases between the germline ends. Assay used: immunoSEQ multiplex PCR; TCRdb lists only in-frame clones, some missing. The table has about 47,000 clones, approximately 87% seen once. The source was CD8+ T cells from blood, collected 12 months after liver transplant. The chain uses TRBV4-3 and TRBJ2-3; D remains ambiguous. The TCR originated in a human patient who received a liver transplant. Part of the T cell pool may stem from the graft donor. The CDR3 loop reads CASRGQVGTDTQYF. For the CDR3, the DNA is TGCGCCAGCAGGGGTCAGGTTGGGACAGATACGCAGTATTTT.